The rows below give T cell receptor beta chains drawn from one sample of a study of cytomegalovirus exposure and HLA in healthy donors. The assay was immunoSEQ multiplex PCR, and TCRdb's table has in-frame clones only and misses some. The sample holds 150,000 to 200,000 clones. Sequences were obtained from PBMCs. The receptors were gathered from a man aged 25 to 40 in good health and CMV-seronegative. The CDR3 runs from the conserved cysteine through the conserved F or W. D genes are given only for firm matches.

d_gene	v_gene	j_gene	CDR3aa	CDR3nt
NA	TRBV19	TRBJ2-3	CASSITLAQDTQYF	TGTGCCAGTAGTATTACCCTAGCCCAAGATACGCAGTATTTT
NA	TRBV7-2	TRBJ1-2	CASRKRGGYGYTF	TGTGCCAGCAGGAAACGGGGGGGTTATGGCTACACCTTC
TRBD1	TRBV11-2	TRBJ1-2	CASSTRDSFYGYTF	TGTGCCAGCAGCACCCGGGACAGCTTTTATGGCTACACCTTC
NA	TRBV12-5	TRBJ1-2	CASGPAWGGSYGYTF	TGTGCTAGTGGACCCGCATGGGGAGGCAGCTATGGCTACACCTTC
TRBD1	TRBV2	TRBJ2-3	CASRNRGSTDTQYF	TGTGCCAGCAGAAACAGGGGAAGCACAGATACGCAGTATTTT
NA	TRBV5-1	TRBJ1-2	CASSLEPSSGIRGYTF	TGCGCCAGCAGCTTGGAACCAAGCTCAGGGATTCGTGGCTACACCTTC
NA	TRBV11-2	TRBJ1-1	CASSLDRNTEAFF	TGTGCCAGCAGCTTAGACAGGAACACTGAAGCTTTCTTT
NA	TRBV7-6	TRBJ2-2	CASSLVPANTGELFF	TGTGCCAGCAGCTTAGTTCCAGCGAACACCGGGGAGCTGTTTTTT
NA	TRBV6-6	TRBJ1-1	CASSLATGLEAFF	TGTGCCAGCAGTCTAGCCACGGGTCTTGAAGCTTTCTTT
NA	TRBV6-1	TRBJ1-2	CASTETGLIYGYTF	TGTGCCAGCACAGAGACAGGACTCATCTATGGCTACACCTTC
TRBD1	TRBV14	TRBJ1-3	CASSGPGTALTSGNTIYF	TGTGCCAGCAGCGGCCCGGGGACAGCCCTAACCTCTGGAAACACCATATATTTT
TRBD2	TRBV5-5	TRBJ2-3	CASSWRLAPDTQYF	TGTGCCAGCAGCTGGAGACTAGCCCCAGATACGCAGTATTTT
TRBD1	TRBV11-1	TRBJ1-5	CASSPDRVGQPQHF	TGTGCCAGCAGCCCCGACAGGGTAGGCCAGCCCCAGCATTTT
NA	TRBV5-4	TRBJ1-2	CASSFKELTYGYTF	TGTGCCAGCAGCTTCAAGGAACTAACCTATGGCTACACCTTC
TRBD1	TRBV19	TRBJ1-1	CASSARTGVMNTEAFF	TGTGCCAGTAGTGCTCGGACAGGGGTGATGAACACTGAAGCTTTCTTT